Below, one T cell receptor beta chain is given with its context. This record comes from a study of radiation and T cells in renal cell carcinoma. Study background: Nephrectomy followed 15 Gy stereotactic body radiation by 4 weeks.

The repertoire was sequenced with immunoSEQ multiplex PCR; TCRdb's copy has only in-frame clones and lacks some. The sample consists of tens of thousands of clones, 65% to 90% of them appearing once. Time point given: blood 2 weeks post-SBRT. Treatment indicated: 15 Gy SBRT to primary tumor, nephrectomy 4 weeks later. After SBRT, blood was collected at 2 and 4 weeks, plus baseline. This renal cell carcinoma was of the clear cell type. This CDR3 is built from 16 residues. The germline V gene encodes CDR1 SGHVS and CDR2 FNYEAQ. The V end was cut by 5 bases, the J end by 2 bases, with 16 bases between. This sequence was found in a woman between 50 and 59 years old with renal cell carcinoma. The rearrangement uses TRBV7-6 and TRBJ1-3; tentatively, D is TRBD1 (6 bases). The sample in question was blood, obtained from a patient whose treatment included radiotherapy and nephrectomy. CDR3 residues: CASSPRSGGTGNTIYF. For the CDR3, the DNA is TGTGCCAGCAGCCCCCGATCGGGGGGCACTGGAAACACCATATATTTT.